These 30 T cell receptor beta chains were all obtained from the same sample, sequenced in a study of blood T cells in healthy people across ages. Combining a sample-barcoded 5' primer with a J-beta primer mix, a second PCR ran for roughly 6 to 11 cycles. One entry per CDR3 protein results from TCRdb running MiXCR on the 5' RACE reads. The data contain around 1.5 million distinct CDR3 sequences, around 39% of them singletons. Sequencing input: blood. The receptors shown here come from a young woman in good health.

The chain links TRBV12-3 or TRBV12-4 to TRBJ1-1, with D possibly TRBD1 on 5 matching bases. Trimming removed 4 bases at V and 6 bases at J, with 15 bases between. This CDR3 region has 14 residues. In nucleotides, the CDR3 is TGTGCCAGCAGTTATGGGCGTAGGGGATCTGAAGCTTTCTTT. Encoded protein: CASSYGRRGSEAFF.

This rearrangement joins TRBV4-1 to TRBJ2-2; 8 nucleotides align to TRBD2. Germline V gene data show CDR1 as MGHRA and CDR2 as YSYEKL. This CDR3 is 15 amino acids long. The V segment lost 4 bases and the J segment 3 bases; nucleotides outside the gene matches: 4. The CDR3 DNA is TGCGCCAGCAGCCCGGGACTAGGTTACACCGGGGAGCTGTTTTTT. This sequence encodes CASSPGLGYTGELFF.

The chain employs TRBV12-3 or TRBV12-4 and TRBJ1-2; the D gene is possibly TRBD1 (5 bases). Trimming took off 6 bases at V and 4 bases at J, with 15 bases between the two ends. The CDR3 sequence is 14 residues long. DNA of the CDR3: TGTGCCAGCAGCCAGGGACTGTCCACCTATGGCTACACCTTC. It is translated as CASSQGLSTYGYTF.

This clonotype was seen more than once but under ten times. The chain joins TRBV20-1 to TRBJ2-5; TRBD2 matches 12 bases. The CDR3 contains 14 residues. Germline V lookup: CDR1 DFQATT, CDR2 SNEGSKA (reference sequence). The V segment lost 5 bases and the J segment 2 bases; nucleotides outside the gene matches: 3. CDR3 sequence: CSAPSGRGQETQYF. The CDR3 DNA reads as TGCAGTGCTCCTAGCGGGAGGGGGCAAGAGACCCAGTACTTC.

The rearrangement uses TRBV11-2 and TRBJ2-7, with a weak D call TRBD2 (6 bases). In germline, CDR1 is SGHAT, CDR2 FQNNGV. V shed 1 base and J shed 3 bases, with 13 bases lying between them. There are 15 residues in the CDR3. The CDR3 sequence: CASSLVPGTRYEQYF. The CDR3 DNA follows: TGTGCCAGCAGCTTAGTGCCAGGGACTCGCTACGAGCAGTACTTC.

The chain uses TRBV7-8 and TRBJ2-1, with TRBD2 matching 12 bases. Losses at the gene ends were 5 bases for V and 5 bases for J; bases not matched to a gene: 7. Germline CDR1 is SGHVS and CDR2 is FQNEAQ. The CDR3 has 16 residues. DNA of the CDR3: TGTGCCAGCAGCACCCGGACTAGCGGGAACCACAATGAGCAGTTCTTC. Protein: CASSTRTSGNHNEQFF.

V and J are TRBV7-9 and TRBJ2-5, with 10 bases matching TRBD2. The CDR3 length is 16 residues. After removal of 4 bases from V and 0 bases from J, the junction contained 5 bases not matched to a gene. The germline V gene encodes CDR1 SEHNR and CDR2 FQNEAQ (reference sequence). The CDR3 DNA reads TGTGCCAGCAGCTCAATACTAGCGGGGTACCAAGAGACCCAGTACTTC. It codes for CASSSILAGYQETQYF.

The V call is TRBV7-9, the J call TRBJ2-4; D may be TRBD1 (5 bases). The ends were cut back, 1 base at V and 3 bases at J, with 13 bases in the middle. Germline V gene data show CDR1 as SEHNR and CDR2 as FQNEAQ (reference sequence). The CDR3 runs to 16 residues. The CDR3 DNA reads TGTGCCAGCAGCTTAGGGGGCGGAGCCGTCAAAAACATTCAGTACTTC. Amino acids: CASSLGGGAVKNIQYF.

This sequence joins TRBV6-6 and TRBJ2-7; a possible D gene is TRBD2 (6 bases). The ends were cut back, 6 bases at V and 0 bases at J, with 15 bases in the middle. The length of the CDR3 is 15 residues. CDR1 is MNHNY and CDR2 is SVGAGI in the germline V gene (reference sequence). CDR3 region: CASSPTDGGSYEQYF. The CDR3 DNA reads TGTGCCAGCAGCCCGACGGACGGGGGCTCCTACGAGCAGTACTTC.

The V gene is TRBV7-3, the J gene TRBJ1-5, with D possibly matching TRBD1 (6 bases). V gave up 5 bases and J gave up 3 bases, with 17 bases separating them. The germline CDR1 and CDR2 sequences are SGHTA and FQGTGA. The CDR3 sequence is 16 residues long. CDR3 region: CASSGDYREFNQPQHF. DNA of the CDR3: TGTGCCAGCAGCGGAGATTACAGGGAATTCAATCAGCCCCAGCATTTT.

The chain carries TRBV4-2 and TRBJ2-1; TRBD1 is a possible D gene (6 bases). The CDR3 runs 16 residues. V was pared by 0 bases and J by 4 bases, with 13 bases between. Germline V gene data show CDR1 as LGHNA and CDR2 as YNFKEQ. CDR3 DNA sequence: TGTGCCAGCAGCCAAGATCTAAGGGGGATATACAATGAGCAGTTCTTC. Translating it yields CASSQDLRGIYNEQFF.

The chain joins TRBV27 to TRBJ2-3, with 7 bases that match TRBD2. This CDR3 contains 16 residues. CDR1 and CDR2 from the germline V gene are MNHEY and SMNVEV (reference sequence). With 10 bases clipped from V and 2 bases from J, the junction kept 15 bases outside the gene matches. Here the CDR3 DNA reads TGTGCCACTGCGCTTAGTCTAGCGGTAATCACAGATACGCAGTATTTT. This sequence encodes CATALSLAVITDTQYF.

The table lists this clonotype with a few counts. CDR3 in DNA: TGTGCCAGCAGTTACTCAGCGGGGGGAGATACGCAGTATTTT. It codes for CASSYSAGGDTQYF. The chain employs TRBV6-6 and TRBJ2-3, with 9 bases aligning to TRBD2. This CDR3 spans 14 amino acids. Looked up from germline, CDR1 is MNHNY and CDR2 is SVGAGI (reference sequence). V trimming: 0 bases; J trimming: 5 bases; junction bases outside the gene matches: 0.

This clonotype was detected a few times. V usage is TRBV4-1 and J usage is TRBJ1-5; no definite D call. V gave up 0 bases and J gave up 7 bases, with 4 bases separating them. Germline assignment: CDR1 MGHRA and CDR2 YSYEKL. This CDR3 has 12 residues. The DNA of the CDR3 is TGCGCCAGCAGCCAAGATGGGCAGCCCCAGCATTTT. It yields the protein CASSQDGQPQHF.

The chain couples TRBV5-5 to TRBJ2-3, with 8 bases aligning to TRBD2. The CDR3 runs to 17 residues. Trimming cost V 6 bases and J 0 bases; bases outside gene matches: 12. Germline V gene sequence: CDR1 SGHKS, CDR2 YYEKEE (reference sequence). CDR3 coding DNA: TGTGCCAGCAACCCAGATGCGACTAGCGAGAGCACAGATACGCAGTATTTT. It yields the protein CASNPDATSESTDTQYF.

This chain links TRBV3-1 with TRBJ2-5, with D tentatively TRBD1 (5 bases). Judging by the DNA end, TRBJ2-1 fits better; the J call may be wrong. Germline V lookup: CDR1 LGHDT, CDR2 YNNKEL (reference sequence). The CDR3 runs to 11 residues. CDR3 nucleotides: TGTGCCAGCAGTCATGGGGCACGGCAGTTCTTC. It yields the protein CASSHGARQFF.

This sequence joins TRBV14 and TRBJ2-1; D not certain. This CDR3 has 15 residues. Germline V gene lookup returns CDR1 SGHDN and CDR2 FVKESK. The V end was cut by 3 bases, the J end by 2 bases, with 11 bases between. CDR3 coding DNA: TGTGCCAGCAGCCACGACTCGCGGACCTACAATGAGCAGTTCTTC. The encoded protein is CASSHDSRTYNEQFF.

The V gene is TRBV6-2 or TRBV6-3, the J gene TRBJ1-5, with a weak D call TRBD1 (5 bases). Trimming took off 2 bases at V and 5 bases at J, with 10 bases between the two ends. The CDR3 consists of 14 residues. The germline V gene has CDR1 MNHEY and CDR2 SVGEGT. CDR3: CASSYRQPHQPQHF. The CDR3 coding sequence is TGTGCCAGCAGTTACCGACAGCCCCATCAGCCCCAGCATTTT.

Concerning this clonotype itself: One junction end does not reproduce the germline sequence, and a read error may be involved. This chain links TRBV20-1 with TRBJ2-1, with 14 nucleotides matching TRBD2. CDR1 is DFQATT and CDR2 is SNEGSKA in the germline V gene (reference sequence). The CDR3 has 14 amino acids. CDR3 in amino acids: CGAGLAGGNNEQFF. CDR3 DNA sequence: TGCGGTGCTGGACTAGCGGGAGGTAACAATGAGCAGTTCTTC.

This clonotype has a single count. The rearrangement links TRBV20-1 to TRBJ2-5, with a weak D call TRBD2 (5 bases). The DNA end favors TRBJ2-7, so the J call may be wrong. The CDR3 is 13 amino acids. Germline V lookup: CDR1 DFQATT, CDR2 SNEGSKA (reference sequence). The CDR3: CSATWRAAYEQYF. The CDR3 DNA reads TGCAGTGCTACATGGCGGGCCGCCTACGAGCAGTACTTC.

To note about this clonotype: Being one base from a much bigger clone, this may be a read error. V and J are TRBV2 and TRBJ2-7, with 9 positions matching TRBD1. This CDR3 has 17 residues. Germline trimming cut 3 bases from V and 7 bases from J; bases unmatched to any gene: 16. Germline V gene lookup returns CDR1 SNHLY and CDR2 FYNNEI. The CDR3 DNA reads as TGTGCCAGCAGTGAGGGGGCCGGGACAGGGAGGTTCAATGAGCAGTACTTC. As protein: CASSEGAGTGRFNEQYF.

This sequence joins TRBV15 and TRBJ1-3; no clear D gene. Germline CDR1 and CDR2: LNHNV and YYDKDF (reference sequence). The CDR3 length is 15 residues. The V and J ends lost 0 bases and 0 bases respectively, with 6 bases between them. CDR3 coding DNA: TGTGCCACCAGCAGAGATCTCCCCTCTGGAAACACCATATATTTT. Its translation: CATSRDLPSGNTIYF.

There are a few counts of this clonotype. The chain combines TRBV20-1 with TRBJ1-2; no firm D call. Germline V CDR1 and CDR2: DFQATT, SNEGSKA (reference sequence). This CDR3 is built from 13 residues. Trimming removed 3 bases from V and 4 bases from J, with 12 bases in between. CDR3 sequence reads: CSASDGLGYGYTF. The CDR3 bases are TGCAGTGCTAGTGACGGCCTGGGCTATGGCTACACCTTC.

CDR3 sequence: CASSQGTSGGGNTGELFF. As DNA, the CDR3 is TGTGCCAGCAGCCAGGGGACTAGCGGGGGAGGAAACACCGGGGAGCTGTTTTTT. The chain employs TRBV4-2 and TRBJ2-2; 14 bases map to TRBD2. The germline V gene has CDR1 LGHNA and CDR2 YNFKEQ. This CDR3 spans 18 amino acids. Trimming took 3 bases from V and 2 from J; bases not matched to a gene: 5.

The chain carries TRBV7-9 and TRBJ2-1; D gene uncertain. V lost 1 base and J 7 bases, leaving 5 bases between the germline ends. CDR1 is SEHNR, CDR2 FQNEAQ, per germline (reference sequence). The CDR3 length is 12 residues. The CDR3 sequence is CASSLETNEQFF. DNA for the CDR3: TGTGCCAGCAGCTTAGAGACTAATGAGCAGTTCTTC.

The CDR3: CASSDWGFTGELFF. In DNA, the CDR3 is TGTGCCAGCAGTGATTGGGGTTTTACCGGGGAGCTGTTTTTT. The chain links TRBV6-1 to TRBJ2-2; D gene uncertain. CDR1 and CDR2 (germline): MNHNS, SASEGT. Deletions cut 3 bases from V and 5 bases from J, with 10 bases between. The CDR3 spans 14 residues.

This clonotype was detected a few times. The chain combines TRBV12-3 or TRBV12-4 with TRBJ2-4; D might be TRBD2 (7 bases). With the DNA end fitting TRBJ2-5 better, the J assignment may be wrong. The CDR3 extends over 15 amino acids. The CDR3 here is CASSLWQGRVETQYF. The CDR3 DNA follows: TGTGCCAGCAGTTTATGGCAGGGGAGGGTAGAGACCCAGTACTTC.

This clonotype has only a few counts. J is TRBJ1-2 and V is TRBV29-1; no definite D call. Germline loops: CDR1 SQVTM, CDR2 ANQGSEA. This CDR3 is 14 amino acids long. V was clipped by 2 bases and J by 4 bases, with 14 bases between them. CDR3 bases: TGCAGCGTTGAAAGGGCCCTTCTTCGCTATGGCTACACCTTC. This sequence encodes CSVERALLRYGYTF.

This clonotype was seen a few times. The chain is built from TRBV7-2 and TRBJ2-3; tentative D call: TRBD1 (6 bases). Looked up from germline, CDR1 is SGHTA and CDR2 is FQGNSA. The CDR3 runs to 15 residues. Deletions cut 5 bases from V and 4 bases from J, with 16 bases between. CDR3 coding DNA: TGTGCCAGCAGCCTACAGGACAGTATACCAGATACGCAGTATTTT. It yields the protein CASSLQDSIPDTQYF.

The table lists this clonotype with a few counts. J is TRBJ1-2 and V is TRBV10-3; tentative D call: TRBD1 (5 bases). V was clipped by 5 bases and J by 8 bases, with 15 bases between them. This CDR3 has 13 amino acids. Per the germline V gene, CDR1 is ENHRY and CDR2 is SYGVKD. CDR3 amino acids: CAISHVEGRGYTF. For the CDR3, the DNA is TGTGCCATCAGTCACGTGGAGGGACGAGGCTACACCTTC.